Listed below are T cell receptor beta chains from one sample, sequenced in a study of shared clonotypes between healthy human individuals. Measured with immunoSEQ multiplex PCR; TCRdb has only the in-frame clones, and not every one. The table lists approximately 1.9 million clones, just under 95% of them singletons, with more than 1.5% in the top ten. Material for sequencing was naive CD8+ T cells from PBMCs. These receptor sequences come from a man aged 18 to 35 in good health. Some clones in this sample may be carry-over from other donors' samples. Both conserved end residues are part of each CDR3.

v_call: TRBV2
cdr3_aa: CAKGDRGLRNEQFF

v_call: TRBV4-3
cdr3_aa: CASSLGPGDYEQYF

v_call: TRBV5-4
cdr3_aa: CASSPLDGGNTGELFF

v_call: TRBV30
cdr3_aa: CAWSSDTEYYGYTF

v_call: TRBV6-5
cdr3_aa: CASSYSFVSGTEAFF

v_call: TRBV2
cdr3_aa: CASRSRSNTGELFF

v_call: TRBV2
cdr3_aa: CASRALGLASYNEQFF

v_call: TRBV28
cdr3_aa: CASSFSITSGRDEQYF

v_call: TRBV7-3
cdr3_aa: CASSLTSLAGGYNEQFF

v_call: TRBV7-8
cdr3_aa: CASSLSFNEQFF

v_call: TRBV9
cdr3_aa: CASSTPHPRTSSGNTIYF

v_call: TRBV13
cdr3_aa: CASSLRGRNTEAFF

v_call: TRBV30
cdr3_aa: CAWKDPGNTEAFF

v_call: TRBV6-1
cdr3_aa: CASSARGGGIVDEQYF

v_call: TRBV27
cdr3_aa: CASSFTGMREKLFF

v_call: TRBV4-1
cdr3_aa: CASVSGTGISGNTIYF

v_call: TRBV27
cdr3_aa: CASSNHVTSGRLYEQFF

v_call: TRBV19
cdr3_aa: CASKGLGEGNQPQHF

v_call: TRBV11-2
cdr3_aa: CASSLGTSSYEQYF

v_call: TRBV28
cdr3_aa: CASTTKNTEAFF